One sample yielded the 22 T cell receptor beta chains listed below, sequenced in a study of T cell responses to AZD1222 COVID-19 vaccine (dated by TCRdb to about 2021). The sample's time point, from its label and the paper: baseline before first vaccination. Library construction relied on the immunoSEQ multiplex PCR assay. TCRdb carries this immuneACCESS record with in-frame sequences only. Its versions omit some clonotypes, under half of them owing to an unresolved V gene in the studies checked, with the rest unexplained. The sample table lists roughly 180,000 clones, about 90% of them with a count of one. The ten largest account for 1.9% of the sample. The sample was peripheral blood, taken on day 0 of AZD1222 vaccination. Every receptor here comes from an adult in good health.

The DNA for the CDR3 is TGTGCCAGCAGTTTACTCTTTAGGACGGGGACCTACAATAATTCACCCCTCCACTTT. This gives the protein CASSLLFRTGTYNNSPLHF. This rearrangement joins TRBV28 to TRBJ1-6; tentative D call: TRBD1 (5 bases). V was cut by 2 bases and J by 5 bases, with 22 bases left in between. Germline CDR1 is MDHEN and CDR2 is SYDVKM. This CDR3 comprises 19 residues.

The chain employs TRBV11-2 and TRBJ1-6; D not certain. CDR3 length: 16 amino acids. The V and J ends lost 0 bases and 4 bases respectively, with 10 bases between them. Looked up from germline, CDR1 is SGHAT and CDR2 is FQNNGV. The CDR3: CASSLDFSGYNSPLHF. The CDR3 nucleotides are TGTGCCAGCAGCTTAGATTTTTCGGGGTATAATTCACCCCTCCACTTT.

The CDR3, as DNA: TGTGCCAGCAGTTTCGGGGGTAGAGGGACCTACGAGCAGTACTTC. Protein product: CASSFGGRGTYEQYF. This sequence joins TRBV28 and TRBJ2-7; D might be TRBD2 (6 bases). CDR3 length: 15 residues. V was clipped by 3 bases and J by 2 bases, with 14 bases between them. Looked up from germline, CDR1 is MDHEN and CDR2 is SYDVKM.

This chain connects TRBV7-2 to TRBJ1-1; the D is unclear. The V and J ends lost 4 bases and 5 bases respectively, with 14 bases between them. This CDR3 comprises 14 residues. Germline values: CDR1 SGHTA, CDR2 FQGNSA. CDR3: CASSSPWRRTEAFF. The DNA of the CDR3 is TGTGCCAGCAGCTCCCCGTGGCGAAGGACTGAAGCTTTCTTT.

The chain employs TRBV5-6 and TRBJ2-7, with TRBD2 matching over 11 bases. The germline gives CDR1 SGHDT, CDR2 YYEEEE. CDR3 length: 18 residues. V lost 4 bases, J lost 3 bases, and 15 bases stayed unmatched. In nucleotides, the CDR3 is TGTGCCAGCAGCCTAAGGTTTGGACTAGCGGGCAAGGTCTACGAGCAGTACTTC. Translated, it gives CASSLRFGLAGKVYEQYF. Full variable domain (remainder filled in from reference TRBV5-6 and TRBJ2-7): DAGVTQSPTHLIKTRGQQVTLRCSPKSGHDTVSWYQQALGQGPQFIFQYYEEEERQRGNFPDRFSGHQFPNYSSELNVNALLLGDSALYLCASSLRFGLAGKVYEQYFGPGTRLTVT.

This chain links TRBV28 with TRBJ2-7; D possibly corresponds to TRBD1 (5 bases). Trimming cost V 3 bases and J 4 bases, with 10 bases left between them. From germline, CDR1 is MDHEN and CDR2 SYDVKM. The CDR3 extends over 13 amino acids. The CDR3 sequence: CASSFRATYEQYF. CDR3 coding DNA: TGTGCCAGCAGTTTCAGGGCAACTTACGAGCAGTACTTC.

A single count supports this clone. V and J are TRBV7-2 and TRBJ1-3; D not certain. Germline V gene lookup returns CDR1 SGHTA and CDR2 FQGNSA. The CDR3 has 18 amino acids. V shed 3 bases and J shed 0 bases, with 18 bases lying between them. For the CDR3, the DNA is TGTGCCAGCAGCTTGGGTAGTAAAGGGAGAAGCTCTGGAAACACCATATATTTT. Its protein product is CASSLGSKGRSSGNTIYF.

The chain is built from TRBV6-1 and TRBJ2-1, with 9 nucleotides matching TRBD1. Per germline, CDR1 MNHNS and CDR2 SASEGT. The CDR3 covers 16 residues. The trim removed 2 bases at V and 5 bases at J, leaving 7 bases unmatched. The CDR3 spells CASSEWRGQGNNEQFF. The DNA for the CDR3 is TGTGCCAGCAGTGAATGGAGGGGACAGGGTAACAATGAGCAGTTCTTC.

J is TRBJ1-1 and V is TRBV6-1; no firm D call. Trimming removed 2 bases at V and 4 bases at J, with 8 bases between. CDR1 MNHNS and CDR2 SASEGT come from the germline V gene. The CDR3 is 13 residues long. CDR3: CASSELGPTEAFF. DNA of the CDR3: TGTGCCAGCAGTGAACTAGGACCCACTGAAGCTTTCTTT.

The CDR3, as DNA: TGTGCCAGCAGCCAAGATTTGAGGGGGCTGGGGACTGAAGCTTTCTTT. Its protein is CASSQDLRGLGTEAFF. The chain couples TRBV3-1 (or the pseudogene TRBV3-2) to TRBJ1-1; 7 bases fit TRBD1. V shed 0 bases, J shed 5 bases, and the junction held 9 bases outside the gene matches. The CDR3 is made up of 16 amino acids. The germline V gene encodes CDR1 LGHDT and CDR2 YNNKEL (reference sequence).

V is TRBV3-1 (or the pseudogene TRBV3-2) and J is TRBJ2-7; D may match TRBD1 or TRBD2 (6 bases each). Trimming took off 4 bases at V and 4 bases at J, with 11 bases between the two ends. The CDR3 sequence is 13 residues long. Germline V gene data show CDR1 as LGHDT and CDR2 as YNNKEL (reference sequence). The CDR3 nucleotides are TGTGCCAGCAGCCGTAAGGGGGGATACGAGCAGTACTTC. Amino acid sequence: CASSRKGGYEQYF.

The chain has TRBV15 and TRBJ2-4; TRBD2 matches 8 bases. The CDR3 has 18 residues. V was clipped by 0 bases and J by 0 bases; unmatched bases: 7. CDR1 and CDR2 from the germline V gene are LNHNV and YYDKDF (reference sequence). Here the CDR3 DNA reads TGTGCCACCAGCAGAGAACAACCGGGGGGGCTAGCCAAAAACATTCAGTACTTC. Translation: CATSREQPGGLAKNIQYF.

In this sample, this clone turned up once. This rearrangement joins TRBV19 to TRBJ2-7; tentatively, D is TRBD2 (6 bases). The CDR3 sequence is 16 residues long. V lost 5 bases and J lost 1, with 18 bases in between. Germline V gives CDR1 LNHDA, CDR2 SQIVND (reference sequence). The CDR3 coding sequence is TGTGCCAGTAGTCGCTATCCAGGGCGGGAATCCTACGAGCAGTACTTC. Translation gives CASSRYPGRESYEQYF.

The chain carries TRBV11-2 and TRBJ2-7; the D is unclear. The germline gives CDR1 SGHAT, CDR2 FQNNGV. This CDR3 contains 15 residues. Trimming cost V 2 bases and J 3 bases, with 14 bases left between them. The CDR3 nucleotides read TGTGCCAGCAGCTTAATGCAGGCCCCCATCTACGAGCAGTACTTC. This sequence encodes CASSLMQAPIYEQYF.

The CDR3 nucleotides read TGTGCCAGCAGTTTAGGGACTAGCCCCGGGGAGCTGTTTTTT. The encoded protein is CASSLGTSPGELFF. The chain employs TRBV27 and TRBJ2-2, with 9 bases identical to TRBD2. Losses at the gene ends were 2 bases for V and 6 bases for J; bases not matched to a gene: 1. CDR1 is MNHEY, CDR2 SMNVEV, per germline (reference sequence). The CDR3 loop spans 14 amino acids.

The sample holds a few counts of this clone. The rearrangement joins TRBV27 to TRBJ1-6; D not resolved. Looked up from germline, CDR1 is MNHEY and CDR2 is SMNVEV (reference sequence). This CDR3 is built from 15 residues. Trimming took off 6 bases at V and 0 bases at J, with 9 bases between the two ends. DNA of the CDR3: TGTGCCAGCAGGGAACCTAGCTCCTATAATTCACCCCTCCACTTT. Translation gives CASREPSSYNSPLHF.

This clone appeared a single time. The CDR3 DNA reads as TGCGCCAGCAGGCGCTCTGTATTAGGAGGGTACAATGAAGCTTTCTTT. Encoded protein: CASRRSVLGGYNEAFF. The chain links TRBV5-1 to TRBJ1-1; D ambiguous. In germline, CDR1 is SGHRS, CDR2 YFSETQ. The CDR3 length is 16 residues. The V end was cut by 5 bases, the J end by 7 bases, with 24 bases between.

The chain recombines TRBV6-5 with TRBJ2-3; no clear D. CDR1 and CDR2 from the germline V gene are MNHEY and SVGAGI. CDR3 length: 13 residues. Trimming pared 8 bases from V and 2 bases from J, leaving 11 bases between. DNA for the CDR3: TGTGCCAGCGCTCGGTATGTCACAGATACGCAGTATTTT. Amino acids: CASARYVTDTQYF.

This clone showed up just once. The chain employs TRBV29-1 and TRBJ2-7; D possibly corresponds to TRBD1 (6 bases). The CDR3 sequence is 11 residues long. The germline CDR1 and CDR2 sequences are SQVTM and ANQGSEA. V was pared by 5 bases and J by 5 bases, with 10 bases between. The DNA for the CDR3 is TGCAGCGTTAACAGGGCCCACGAGCAGTACTTC. Protein sequence: CSVNRAHEQYF.

CDR3 amino acids: CASRVSGSSYEQYF. The CDR3 DNA sequence: TGTGCCAGCAGGGTAAGCGGGTCCTCCTACGAGCAGTACTTC. The rearrangement links TRBV28 to TRBJ2-7; D is perhaps TRBD2 (6 bases). The CDR3 runs 14 residues. CDR1 MDHEN and CDR2 SYDVKM come from the germline V gene. Deletions cut 6 bases from V and 0 bases from J, with 12 bases between.

The chain combines TRBV18 with TRBJ1-1, with TRBD1 matching 10 bases. Germline V gene sequence: CDR1 KGHSH, CDR2 LQKENI. The CDR3 has 17 amino acids. J gave up 0 bases and V 3 bases, and 7 bases lay outside the gene matches. The chain's CDR3 is CASSPRTGGFMNTEAFF. CDR3 coding DNA: TGTGCCAGCTCACCGCGGACAGGGGGTTTTATGAACACTGAAGCTTTCTTT.

The chain employs TRBV5-1 and TRBJ2-7, with TRBD1 as a possible D gene (5 bases). Germline values: CDR1 SGHRS, CDR2 YFSETQ. V was cut by 0 bases and J by 3 bases, with 7 bases left in between. This CDR3 comprises 13 residues. The CDR3 DNA sequence: TGCGCCAGCAGCTTGGGACAGAGCTACGAGCAGTACTTC. Its protein is CASSLGQSYEQYF.